A single sample is the source of the 20 T cell receptor beta chains below, sequenced in a study of T cell responses to AZD1222 COVID-19 vaccine. Using immunoSEQ multiplex PCR, the repertoire was profiled, and TCRdb retains in-frame clones only, with some absent. The data contain around 100,000 clones, less than 90% of them singletons. The starting material was peripheral blood, obtained on day 0 of AZD1222 vaccination. These receptors all stem from an adult in good health.

This chain joins TRBV11-2 and TRBJ2-1, with 7 bases that match TRBD2. V lost 5 bases, J lost 3 bases, and 10 bases stayed unmatched. Germline CDR1 SGHAT, CDR2 FQNNGV. This CDR3 is built from 16 residues. The chain's CDR3 is CASSPPRSGVYNEQFF. The CDR3 nucleotides read TGTGCCAGCAGCCCGCCTCGGAGCGGGGTCTACAATGAGCAGTTCTTC.

This clone turned up a few times. The gene calls are TRBV5-4 and TRBJ2-7; TRBD1 matches 11 bases. Per the germline V gene, CDR1 is SGHNT and CDR2 is YYREEE (reference sequence). The CDR3 runs to 16 residues. V shed 4 bases and J 2 bases; nucleotides not matched to a gene: 8. As DNA, the CDR3 is TGTGCCAGCAGCAACCCGGGACAGGGGGTTCCCTACGAGCAGTACTTC. Protein: CASSNPGQGVPYEQYF.

V and J are TRBV19 and TRBJ2-3; the D gene is possibly TRBD2 (6 bases). The CDR3 extends over 14 amino acids. Germline V gene sequence: CDR1 LNHDA, CDR2 SQIVND (reference sequence). V was pared by 2 bases and J by 2 bases, with 8 bases between. Written as DNA, the CDR3 is TGTGCCAGTAGTATAAGGGACTTCACAGATACGCAGTATTTT. Amino acids: CASSIRDFTDTQYF.

The gene calls are TRBV5-1 and TRBJ1-1; TRBD1 aligns across 8 bases. Germline values: CDR1 SGHRS, CDR2 YFSETQ. The CDR3 is made up of 18 amino acids. V dropped 3 bases and J dropped 1; count of bases not matched to a gene: 14. The CDR3 DNA reads as TGCGCCAGCAGCTCCGCACCCGGGGACAGGAGCACGAACACTGAAGCTTTCTTT. Protein product: CASSSAPGDRSTNTEAFF.

The chain employs TRBV7-2 and TRBJ2-7; D remains unclear. This CDR3 contains 12 residues. With 2 bases removed from V and 3 bases from J, the gap between germline ends came to 5 bases. CDR1 is SGHTA and CDR2 is FQGNSA in the germline V gene. The CDR3 sequence is CASSLTDYEQYF. CDR3 bases: TGTGCCAGCAGCTTAACAGACTACGAGCAGTACTTC.

The chain joins TRBV5-1 to TRBJ2-5; D may be TRBD2 (6 bases). The V and J ends lost 4 bases and 5 bases respectively, with 18 bases between them. Germline V lookup: CDR1 SGHRS, CDR2 YFSETQ. This CDR3 is built from 15 residues. Here the CDR3 reads CASSTGRDFAETQYF. CDR3 DNA: TGCGCCAGCAGCACGGGCCGGGACTTCGCGGAGACCCAGTACTTC.

V and J are TRBV4-2 and TRBJ1-1, with D possibly matching TRBD1 (6 bases). The CDR3 spans 20 residues. Germline-derived CDR1 and CDR2 are LGHNA and YNFKEQ. V was cut by 8 bases and J by 2 bases, with 33 bases left in between. Written as DNA, the CDR3 is TGTGCCAGCGTGGCCTCGGTGGGAACAGGGCGTATGCGGGAAAACACTGAAGCTTTCTTT. Residues: CASVASVGTGRMRENTEAFF.

This chain joins TRBV27 and TRBJ2-3; either TRBD1 or TRBD2 may supply D (6 bases each). CDR3 length: 13 amino acids. The V end was cut by 2 bases, the J end by 6 bases, with 9 bases between. Germline V CDR1 and CDR2: MNHEY, SMNVEV (reference sequence). In DNA, the CDR3 is TGTGCCAGCAGTTTAAGAGGGGGGGATACGCAGTATTTT. It yields the protein CASSLRGGDTQYF.

V gene TRBV19 combines with J gene TRBJ2-3, with 9 bases identical to TRBD2. Germline V gives CDR1 LNHDA, CDR2 SQIVND (reference sequence). V shed 3 bases and J 2 bases; nucleotides not matched to a gene: 6. The length of the CDR3 is 16 residues. The CDR3 DNA reads as TGTGCCAGTAGTATGGGCGGGAGGGCCTACACAGATACGCAGTATTTT. Its protein is CASSMGGRAYTDTQYF. Using reference TRBV19 and TRBJ2-3 for the parts outside the CDR3, the full variable domain is DGGITQSPKYLFRKEGQNVTLSCEQNLNHDAMYWYRQDPGQGLRLIYYSQIVNDFQKGDIAEGYSVSREKKESFPLTVTSAQKNPTAFYLCASSMGGRAYTDTQYFGPGTRLTVL.

J is TRBJ2-1 and V is TRBV11-3; 7 bases line up with TRBD1. V lost 5 bases and J lost 4; bases outside the gene matches: 5. The CDR3 consists of 14 residues. The germline CDR1 and CDR2 sequences are SGHNT and YENEEA. The CDR3 here is CASSHPGQYNEQFF. The CDR3 DNA is TGTGCCAGCAGCCATCCGGGACAGTACAATGAGCAGTTCTTC.

This clone was counted a single time. J is TRBJ1-4 and V is TRBV5-4, with 8 bases that match TRBD1. The germline CDR1 and CDR2 sequences are SGHNT and YYREEE (reference sequence). With V trimmed by 1 base and J by 8 bases, 4 bases remained unmatched. This CDR3 is 14 amino acids long. CDR3 in amino acids: CASSLQGAGEKLFF. CDR3 DNA: TGTGCCAGCAGCTTGCAGGGGGCGGGGGAAAAACTGTTTTTT.

The chain has TRBV27 and TRBJ1-5; D gene uncertain. The V gene lost 3 bases and the J gene lost 1 base, with 4 bases spanning the gap. Germline CDR1 and CDR2: MNHEY and SMNVEV (reference sequence). This CDR3 comprises 13 residues. The CDR3 sequence: CASSFLSNQPQHF. In DNA, the CDR3 is TGTGCCAGCAGTTTTTTAAGCAATCAGCCCCAGCATTTT.

The gene calls are TRBV6-1 and TRBJ1-5; D uncertain. The germline CDR1 and CDR2 sequences are MNHNS and SASEGT. The V and J ends lost 3 bases and 1 base respectively, with 4 bases between them. The CDR3 is 13 residues long. The CDR3 coding sequence is TGTGCCAGCAGTGATTTGAGCAATCAGCCCCAGCATTTT. It encodes CASSDLSNQPQHF.

V and J are TRBV5-1 and TRBJ1-5; no definite D call. The germline CDR1 and CDR2 sequences are SGHRS and YFSETQ. Deletions cut 0 bases from V and 2 bases from J, with 6 bases between. This CDR3 is built from 14 residues. The CDR3 DNA reads as TGCGCCAGCAGCTTGGGCTCGGGCAATCAGCCCCAGCATTTT. Residues: CASSLGSGNQPQHF.

This clone was counted a single time. This chain uses TRBV5-6 with TRBJ2-1; TRBD2 is a possible D gene (5 bases). V gave up 3 bases and J gave up 5 bases, with 9 bases separating them. The length of the CDR3 is 13 residues. The V gene's germline CDR1 is SGHDT and CDR2 YYEEEE. CDR3 amino acids: CASSSEVHNEQFF. The CDR3 DNA sequence: TGTGCCAGCAGCTCGGAGGTTCACAATGAGCAGTTCTTC.

This clone has a handful of counts. The chain uses TRBV27 and TRBJ1-6; 7 bases are shared with TRBD1. With 8 bases clipped from V and 9 bases from J, the junction kept 10 bases outside the gene matches. This CDR3 is 14 amino acids long. Germline loops: CDR1 MNHEY, CDR2 SMNVEV (reference sequence). In DNA form, the CDR3 reads TGTGCCAGCGGACCCGATTACAGGGGTTCACCCCTCCACTTT. It is translated as CASGPDYRGSPLHF.

This clone was counted a few times. Other DNA sequences in this specimen translate into the identical CDR3. The rearrangement joins TRBV9 to TRBJ1-2; perhaps TRBD1 as D (6 bases). Between the trimmed V and J ends, which lost 0 bases and 2 bases, there was a span of 8 bases. The CDR3 consists of 14 residues. Germline assignment: CDR1 SGDLS and CDR2 YYNGEE. The CDR3 sequence: CASSVATGNYGYTF. CDR3 sequence (DNA): TGTGCCAGCAGCGTAGCTACAGGGAACTATGGCTACACCTTC.

This clone was seen a single time. The rearrangement links TRBV30 to TRBJ2-4, with 9 bases that match TRBD1. J lost 6 bases, V lost 0 bases, and 3 bases had no gene match. The CDR3 totals 14 residues. Germline V gene data show CDR1 as GTSNPN and CDR2 as SVGIG (reference sequence). CDR3 in amino acids: CAWSVGTGRNIQYF. CDR3 DNA: TGTGCCTGGAGTGTAGGGACAGGGCGAAACATTCAGTACTTC.

In this sample, this clone turned up a few times. The chain has TRBV19 and TRBJ2-1; 11 bases align to TRBD2. CDR3 length equals 15 residues. The germline V gene encodes CDR1 LNHDA and CDR2 SQIVND (reference sequence). Trimming removed 5 bases from V and 8 bases from J; junction bases left unmatched: 8. CDR3 in amino acids: CASSLSSGRRDEQFF. The CDR3 DNA reads as TGTGCCAGTAGTTTGTCTAGCGGGAGGCGGGATGAGCAGTTCTTC.

This chain uses TRBV11-2 with TRBJ2-6; the D is unclear. Germline lookup yields CDR1 SGHAT and CDR2 FQNNGV. The CDR3 consists of 15 residues. The V and J ends lost 5 bases and 1 base respectively, with 9 bases between them. The CDR3 is CASSQQRSGANVLTF. DNA of the CDR3: TGTGCCAGCAGCCAGCAGAGATCTGGGGCCAACGTCCTGACTTTC. Full variable domain (remainder filled in from reference TRBV11-2 and TRBJ2-6): EAGVAQSPRYKIIEKRQSVAFWCNPISGHATLYWYQQILGQGPKLLIQFQNNGVVDDSQLPKDRFSAERLKGVDSTLKIQPAKLEDSAVYLCASSQQRSGANVLTFGAGSRLTVL.